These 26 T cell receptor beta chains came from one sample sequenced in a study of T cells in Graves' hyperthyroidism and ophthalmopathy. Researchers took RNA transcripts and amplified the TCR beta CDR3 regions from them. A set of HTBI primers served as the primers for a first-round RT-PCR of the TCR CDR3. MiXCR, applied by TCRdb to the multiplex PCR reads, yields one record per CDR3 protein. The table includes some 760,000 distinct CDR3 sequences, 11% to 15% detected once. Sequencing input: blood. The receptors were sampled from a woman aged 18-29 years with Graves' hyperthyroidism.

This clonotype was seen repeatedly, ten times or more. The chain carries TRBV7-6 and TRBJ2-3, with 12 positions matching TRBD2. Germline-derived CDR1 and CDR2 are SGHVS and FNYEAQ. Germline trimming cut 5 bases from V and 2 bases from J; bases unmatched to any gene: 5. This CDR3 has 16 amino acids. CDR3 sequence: CASSLGLAGYTDTQYF. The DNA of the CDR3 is TGTGCCAGCAGCCTCGGACTAGCGGGGTACACAGATACGCAGTATTTT.

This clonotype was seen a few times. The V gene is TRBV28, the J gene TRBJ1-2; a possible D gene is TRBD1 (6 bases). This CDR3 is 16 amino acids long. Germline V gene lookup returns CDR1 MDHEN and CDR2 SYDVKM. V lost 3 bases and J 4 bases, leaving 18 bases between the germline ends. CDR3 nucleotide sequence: TGTGCCAGCAGTTTTCTTAGCAAACAGGGCCTCTATGGCTACACCTTC. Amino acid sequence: CASSFLSKQGLYGYTF.

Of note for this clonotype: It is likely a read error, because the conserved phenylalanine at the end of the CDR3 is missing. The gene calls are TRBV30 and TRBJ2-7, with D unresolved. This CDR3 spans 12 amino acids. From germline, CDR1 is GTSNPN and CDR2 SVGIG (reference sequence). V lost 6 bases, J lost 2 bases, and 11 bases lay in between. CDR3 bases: TGTGCCTGCCTCAAAGGGCCCTACGAGCAGTACCTC. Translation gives CACLKGPYEQYL.

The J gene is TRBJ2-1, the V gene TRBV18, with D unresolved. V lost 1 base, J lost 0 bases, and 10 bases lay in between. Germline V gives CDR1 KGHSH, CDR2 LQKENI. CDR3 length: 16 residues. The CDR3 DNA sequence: TGTGCCAGCTCACCACGGACCGCCAGCTCCTACAATGAGCAGTTCTTC. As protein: CASSPRTASSYNEQFF.

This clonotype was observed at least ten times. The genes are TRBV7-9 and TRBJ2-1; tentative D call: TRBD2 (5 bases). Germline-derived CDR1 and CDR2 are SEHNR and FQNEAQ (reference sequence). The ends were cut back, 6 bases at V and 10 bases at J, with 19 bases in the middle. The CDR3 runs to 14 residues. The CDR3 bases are TGTGCCAGCAGGTCCTTCTTTGAAACGGGGGAGCAGTTCTTC. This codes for CASRSFFETGEQFF.

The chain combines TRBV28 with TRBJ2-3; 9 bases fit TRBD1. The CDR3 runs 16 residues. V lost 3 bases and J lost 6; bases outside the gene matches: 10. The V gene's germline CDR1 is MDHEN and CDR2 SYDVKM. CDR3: CASSFGGTGKADTQYF. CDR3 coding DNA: TGTGCCAGCAGTTTTGGGGGGACAGGGAAGGCGGATACGCAGTATTTT.

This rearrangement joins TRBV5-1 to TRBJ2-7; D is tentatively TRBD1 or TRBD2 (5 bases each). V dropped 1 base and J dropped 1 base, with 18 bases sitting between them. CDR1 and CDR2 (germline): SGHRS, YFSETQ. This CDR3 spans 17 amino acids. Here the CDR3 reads CASSLPQGTLNSYEQYF. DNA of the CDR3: TGCGCCAGCAGCTTGCCGCAAGGGACGCTCAATTCCTACGAGCAGTACTTC.

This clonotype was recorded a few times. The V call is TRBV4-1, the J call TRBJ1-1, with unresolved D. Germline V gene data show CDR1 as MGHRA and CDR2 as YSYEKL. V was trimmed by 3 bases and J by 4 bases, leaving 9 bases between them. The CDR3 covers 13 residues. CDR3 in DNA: TGCGCCAGCAGCCAGAAGGTGGGCACTGAAGCTTTCTTT. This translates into CASSQKVGTEAFF.

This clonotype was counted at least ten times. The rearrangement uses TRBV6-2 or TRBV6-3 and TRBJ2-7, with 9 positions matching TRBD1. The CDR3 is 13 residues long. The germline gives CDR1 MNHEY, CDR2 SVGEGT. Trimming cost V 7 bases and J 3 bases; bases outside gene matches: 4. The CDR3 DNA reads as TGTGCCAGCAAGGGGACAGGGAACTACGAGCAGTACTTC. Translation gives CASKGTGNYEQYF.

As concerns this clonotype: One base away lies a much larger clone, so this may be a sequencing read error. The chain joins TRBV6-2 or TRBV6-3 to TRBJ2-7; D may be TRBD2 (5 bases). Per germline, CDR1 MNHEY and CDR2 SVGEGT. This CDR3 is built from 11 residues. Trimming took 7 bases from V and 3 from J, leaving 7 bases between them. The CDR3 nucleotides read TGTGCCAGCAATGAGGGCTACGAGCAGTACTTC. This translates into CASNEGYEQYF.

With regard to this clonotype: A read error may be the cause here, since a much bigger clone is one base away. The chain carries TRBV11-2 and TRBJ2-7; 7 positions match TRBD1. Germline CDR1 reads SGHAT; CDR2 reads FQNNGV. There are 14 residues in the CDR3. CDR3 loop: CTSSQRQGSYEQYF. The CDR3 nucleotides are TGTACCAGCAGCCAGAGACAGGGATCCTACGAGCAGTACTTC.

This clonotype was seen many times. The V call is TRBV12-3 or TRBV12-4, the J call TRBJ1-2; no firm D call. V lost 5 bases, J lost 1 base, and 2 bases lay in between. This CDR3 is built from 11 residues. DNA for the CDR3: TGTGCCAGCAGTATTAACTATGGCTACACCTTC. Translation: CASSINYGYTF.

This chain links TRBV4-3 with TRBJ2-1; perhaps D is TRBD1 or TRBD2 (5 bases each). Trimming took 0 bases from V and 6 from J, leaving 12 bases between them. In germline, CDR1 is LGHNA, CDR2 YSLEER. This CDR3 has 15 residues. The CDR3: CASSQELGDPNEQFF. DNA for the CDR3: TGCGCCAGCAGCCAAGAACTAGGGGATCCCAATGAGCAGTTCTTC.

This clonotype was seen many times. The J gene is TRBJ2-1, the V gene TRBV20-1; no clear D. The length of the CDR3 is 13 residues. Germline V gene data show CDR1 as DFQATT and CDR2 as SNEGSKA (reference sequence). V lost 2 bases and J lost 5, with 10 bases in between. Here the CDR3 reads CSARRRLDNEQFF. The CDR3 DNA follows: TGCAGTGCTAGACGACGGCTAGACAATGAGCAGTTCTTC.

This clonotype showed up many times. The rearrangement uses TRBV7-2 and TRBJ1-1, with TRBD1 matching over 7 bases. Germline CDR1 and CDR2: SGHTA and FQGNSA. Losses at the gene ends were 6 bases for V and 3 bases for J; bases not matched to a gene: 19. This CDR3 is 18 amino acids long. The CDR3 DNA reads TGTGCCAGCAGGCGACCCCTAGGGGGGAGGGGGCCTGACACTGAAGCTTTCTTT. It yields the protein CASRRPLGGRGPDTEAFF.

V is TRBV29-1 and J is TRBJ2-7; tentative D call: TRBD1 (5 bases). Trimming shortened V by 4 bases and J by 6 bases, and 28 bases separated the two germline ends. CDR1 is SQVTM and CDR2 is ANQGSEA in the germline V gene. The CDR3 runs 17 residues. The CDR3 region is CSVAQVRATGISGEQYF. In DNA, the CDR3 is TGCAGCGTTGCTCAGGTCAGGGCGACTGGGATTTCGGGCGAGCAGTACTTC.

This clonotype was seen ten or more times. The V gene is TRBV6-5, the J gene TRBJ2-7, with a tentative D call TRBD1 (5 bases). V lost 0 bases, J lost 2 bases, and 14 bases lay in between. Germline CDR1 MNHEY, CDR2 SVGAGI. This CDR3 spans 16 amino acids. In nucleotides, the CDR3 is TGTGCCAGCAGTTACTCGAGGTCTGGGGCAGCCTACGAGCAGTACTTC. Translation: CASSYSRSGAAYEQYF.

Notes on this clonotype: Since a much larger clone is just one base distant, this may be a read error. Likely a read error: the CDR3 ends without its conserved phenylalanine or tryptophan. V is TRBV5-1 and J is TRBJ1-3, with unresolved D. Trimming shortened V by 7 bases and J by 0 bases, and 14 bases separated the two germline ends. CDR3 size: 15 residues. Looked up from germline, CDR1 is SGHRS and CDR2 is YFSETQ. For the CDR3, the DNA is TGCGCCAGCTCCAGGATGCCCCTCTCTGGAAACACCATATATTTG. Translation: CASSRMPLSGNTIYL.

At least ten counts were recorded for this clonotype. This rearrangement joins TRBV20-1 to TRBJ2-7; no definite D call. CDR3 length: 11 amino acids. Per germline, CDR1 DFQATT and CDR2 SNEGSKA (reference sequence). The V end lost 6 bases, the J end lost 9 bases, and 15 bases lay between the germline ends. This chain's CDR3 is CSAHGLVSQYF. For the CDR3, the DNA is TGCAGTGCCCACGGCCTCGTTTCGCAGTACTTC.

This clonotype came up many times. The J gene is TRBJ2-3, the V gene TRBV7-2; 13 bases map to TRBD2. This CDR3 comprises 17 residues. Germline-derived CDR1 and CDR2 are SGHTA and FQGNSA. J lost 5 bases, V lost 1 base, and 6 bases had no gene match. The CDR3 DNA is TGTGCCAGCAGCTTAGTGAGGACTAGCGGGAGACGAGATACGCAGTATTTT. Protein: CASSLVRTSGRRDTQYF. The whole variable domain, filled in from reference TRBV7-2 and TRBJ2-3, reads GAGVSQSPSNKVTEKGKDVELRCDPISGHTALYWYRQSLGQGLEFLIYFQGNSAPDKSGLPSDRFSAERTGGSVSTLTIQRTQQEDSAVYLCASSLVRTSGRRDTQYFGPGTRLTVL.

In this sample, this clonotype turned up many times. The CDR3 nucleotides are TGTGCCAGCAGCCACAGGGCCGACTACAATGAGCAGTTCTTC. This codes for CASSHRADYNEQFF. The chain joins TRBV7-3 to TRBJ2-1; D perhaps matches TRBD1 (6 bases). V was trimmed by 5 bases and J by 3 bases, leaving 11 bases between them. The CDR3 contains 14 residues. Germline assignment: CDR1 SGHTA and CDR2 FQGTGA.

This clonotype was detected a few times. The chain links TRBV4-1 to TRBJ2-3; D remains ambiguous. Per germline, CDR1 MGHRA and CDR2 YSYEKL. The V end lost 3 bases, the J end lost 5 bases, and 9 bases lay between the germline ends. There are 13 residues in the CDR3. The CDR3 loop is CASSHPAVDTQYF. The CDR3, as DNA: TGCGCCAGCAGCCATCCCGCGGTAGATACGCAGTATTTT.

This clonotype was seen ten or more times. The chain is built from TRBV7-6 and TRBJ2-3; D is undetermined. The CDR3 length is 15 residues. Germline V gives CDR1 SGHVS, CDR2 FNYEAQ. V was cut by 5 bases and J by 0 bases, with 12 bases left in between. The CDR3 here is CASSRLSSSTDTQYF. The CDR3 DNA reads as TGTGCCAGCAGCCGACTGTCCTCTAGCACAGATACGCAGTATTTT.

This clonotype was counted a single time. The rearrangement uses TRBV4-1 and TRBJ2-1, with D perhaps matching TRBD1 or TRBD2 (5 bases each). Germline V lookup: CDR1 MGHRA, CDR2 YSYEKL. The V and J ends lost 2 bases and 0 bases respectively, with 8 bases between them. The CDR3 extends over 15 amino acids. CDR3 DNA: TGCGCCAGCAGCCAAAGGGGAGTCTCCTACAATGAGCAGTTCTTC. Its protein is CASSQRGVSYNEQFF.

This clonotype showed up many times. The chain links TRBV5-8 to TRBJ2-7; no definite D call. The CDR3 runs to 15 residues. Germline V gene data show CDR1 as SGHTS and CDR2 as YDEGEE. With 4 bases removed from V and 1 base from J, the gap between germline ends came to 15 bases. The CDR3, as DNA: TGTGCCAGCAGCCTACGATGGACGGATTCCTACGAGCAGTACTTC. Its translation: CASSLRWTDSYEQYF.

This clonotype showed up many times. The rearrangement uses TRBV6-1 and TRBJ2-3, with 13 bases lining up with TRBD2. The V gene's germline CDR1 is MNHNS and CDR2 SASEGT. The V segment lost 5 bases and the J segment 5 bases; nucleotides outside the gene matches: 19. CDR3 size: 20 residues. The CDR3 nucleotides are TGTGCCAGCAGTACGACGGCTCCGGGACTAGCGGGACCGGAGGGAGATACGCAGTATTTT. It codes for CASSTTAPGLAGPEGDTQYF.